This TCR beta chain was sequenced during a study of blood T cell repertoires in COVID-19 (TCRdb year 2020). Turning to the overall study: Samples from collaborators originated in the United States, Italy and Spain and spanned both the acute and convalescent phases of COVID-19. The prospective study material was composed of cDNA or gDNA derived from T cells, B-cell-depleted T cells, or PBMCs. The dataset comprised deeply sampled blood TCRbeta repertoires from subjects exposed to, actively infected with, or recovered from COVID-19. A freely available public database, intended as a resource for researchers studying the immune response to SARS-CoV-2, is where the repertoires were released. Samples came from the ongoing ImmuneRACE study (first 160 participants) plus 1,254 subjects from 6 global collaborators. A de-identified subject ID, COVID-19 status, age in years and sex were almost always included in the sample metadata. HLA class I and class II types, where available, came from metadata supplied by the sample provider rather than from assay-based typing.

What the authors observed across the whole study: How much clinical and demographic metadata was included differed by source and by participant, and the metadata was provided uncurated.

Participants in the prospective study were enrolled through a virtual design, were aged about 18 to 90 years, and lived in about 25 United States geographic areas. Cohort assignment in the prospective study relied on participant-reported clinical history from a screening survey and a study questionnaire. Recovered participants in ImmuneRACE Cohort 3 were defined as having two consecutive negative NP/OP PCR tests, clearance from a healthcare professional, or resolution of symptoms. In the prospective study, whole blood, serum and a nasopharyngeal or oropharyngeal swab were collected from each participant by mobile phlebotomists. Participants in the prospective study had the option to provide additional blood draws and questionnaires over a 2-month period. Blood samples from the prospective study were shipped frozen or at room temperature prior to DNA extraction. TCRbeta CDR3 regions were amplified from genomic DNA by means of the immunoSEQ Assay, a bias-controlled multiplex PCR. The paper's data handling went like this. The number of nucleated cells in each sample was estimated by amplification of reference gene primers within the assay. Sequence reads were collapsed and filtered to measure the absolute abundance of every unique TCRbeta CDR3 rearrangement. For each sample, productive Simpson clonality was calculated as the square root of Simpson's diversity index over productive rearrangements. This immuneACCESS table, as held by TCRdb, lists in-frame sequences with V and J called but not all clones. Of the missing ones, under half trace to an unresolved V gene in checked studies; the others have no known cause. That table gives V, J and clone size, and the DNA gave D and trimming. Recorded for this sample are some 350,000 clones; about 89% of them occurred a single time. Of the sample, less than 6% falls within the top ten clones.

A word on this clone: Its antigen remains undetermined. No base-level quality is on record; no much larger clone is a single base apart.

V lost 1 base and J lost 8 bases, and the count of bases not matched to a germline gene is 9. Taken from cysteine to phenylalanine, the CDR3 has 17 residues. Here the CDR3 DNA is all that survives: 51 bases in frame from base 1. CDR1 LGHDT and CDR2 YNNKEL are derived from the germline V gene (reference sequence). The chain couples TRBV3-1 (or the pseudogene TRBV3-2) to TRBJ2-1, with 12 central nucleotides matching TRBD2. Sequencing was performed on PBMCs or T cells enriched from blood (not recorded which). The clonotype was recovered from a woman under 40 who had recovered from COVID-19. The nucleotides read TGTGCCAGCAGCCAAGCCGTTTACCTAGCGGGGGGGGATGAGCAGTTCTTC. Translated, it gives CASSQAVYLAGGDEQFF.